The rows below give T cell receptor beta chains drawn from one sample of a study of vaccination effects on CD4 cells after COVID-19. Data came from immunoSEQ multiplex PCR; TCRdb stores just in-frame clones and leaves some out. The table lists roughly 27,000 clones, 77% of them singletons. Their antigen targets remain unknown. This specimen consisted of CD4+ T cells from PBMCs cultured with HCoV-NL63 spike peptides, obtained before COVID-19 vaccination. The receptors were sampled from a human donor who had a prior SARS-CoV-2 infection. Each CDR3 is given with its conserved first and last residue. D genes are given only for firm matches. Size tells how often a clone was seen (once, few, many) or the class of an expanded clone, and some rows leave it out.

v_call	j_call	cdr3_length	d_call	clone_size	cdr3_nt	cdr3_aa
TRBV11-3	TRBJ2-3	14	.	.	TGTGCCAGCAGCTTGGCCTTGACGGAGGACACGCAGTATTTT	CASSLALTEDTQYF
TRBV5-1	TRBJ2-3	17	.	.	TGCGCCAGCAGCTTCGGCCCGTTGAACACCCCCACAGATACGCAGTATTTT	CASSFGPLNTPTDTQYF
TRBV4-1	TRBJ1-4	16	.	.	TGCGCCAGCAGCCAAGAACCAACAGGGTCCAGTGAAAAACTGTTTTTT	CASSQEPTGSSEKLFF
TRBV7-2	TRBJ1-1	13	.	.	TGTGCCAGCAGCTTAGGTACGCGGTCTGAAGCTTTCTTT	CASSLGTRSEAFF
TRBV5-8	TRBJ2-7	14	.	.	TGTGCCAGCAGCTTGGGTCAGGATGATAACGAGCAGTACTTC	CASSLGQDDNEQYF
TRBV18	TRBJ1-1	14	.	few	TGTGCCAGCTCACCATTAGTCGGGGGGACTGAAGCTTTCTTT	CASSPLVGGTEAFF
TRBV5-6	TRBJ2-5	16	.	.	TGTGCCAGCAGCTTGGGTGGCCAGGGATGGAGGGAGACCCAGTACTTC	CASSLGGQGWRETQYF
TRBV4-2	TRBJ1-5	15	.	.	TGTGCCAGCAGCCAAGGGACACGGGAAAATCAGCCCCAGCATTTT	CASSQGTRENQPQHF
TRBV7-2	TRBJ2-1	15	.	.	TGTGCCAGCAGCCTCTACCCCGGGTCTTACAATGAGCAGTTCTTC	CASSLYPGSYNEQFF
TRBV18	TRBJ1-4	14	.	.	TGTGCCAGCTCACCCAAAGAACCCGGCGAAAAACTGTTTTTT	CASSPKEPGEKLFF
TRBV30	TRBJ1-6	16	.	.	TGTGCCGGATCGGACGCCCCCGACATCATTAATTCACCCCTCCACTTT	CAGSDAPDIINSPLHF
TRBV15	TRBJ2-1	16	TRBD2	once	TGTGCCACCAGCAGAGAGGTGCGGGGGGGGTACAATGAGCAGTTCTTC	CATSREVRGGYNEQFF
TRBV19	TRBJ1-2	14	.	.	TGTGCCACCCGCCGGGGGGGGATAAACTATGGCTACACCTTC	CATRRGGINYGYTF
TRBV29-1	TRBJ2-1	12	.	.	TGCAGCGTGGCGGGATCCTACAATGAGCAGTTCTTC	CSVAGSYNEQFF
TRBV5-1	TRBJ2-5	15	TRBD2	once	TGCGCCAGCAGCTTGGCCTTTAGCGGGAGTGAGACCCAGTACTTC	CASSLAFSGSETQYF
TRBV7-9	TRBJ2-1	15	.	few	TGTGCCAGCAGCTTAGGGTGGTCTTCGTACAATGAGCAGTTCTTC	CASSLGWSSYNEQFF
TRBV6-2/TRBV6-3	TRBJ2-7	14	.	.	TGTGCCAGCAGCCGCTCCGGGACTTTGTTCGAGCAGTACTTC	CASSRSGTLFEQYF
TRBV2	TRBJ2-4	13	.	.	TGTGCCAGCTCCGGGTTGGCAGGTCACATTCAGTACTTC	CASSGLAGHIQYF
TRBV9	TRBJ2-5	14	.	.	TGTGCCAGCAGCGTAGACGCGTATCAAGAGACCCAGTACTTC	CASSVDAYQETQYF
TRBV19	TRBJ2-3	15	.	.	TGTGCCAGTAGTATCCGCGGGTCCTACACAGATACGCAGTATTTT	CASSIRGSYTDTQYF
TRBV19	TRBJ1-3	15	.	.	TGTGCCAGTAGCCGCGACGGGAGCTCTGGAAACACCATATATTTT	CASSRDGSSGNTIYF
TRBV11-3	TRBJ1-1	19	.	.	TGTGCCAGCAGCTTAGAAGGCGTTTGGGGGGCGCGGAGGAACACTGAAGCTTTCTTT	CASSLEGVWGARRNTEAFF
TRBV3-1/TRBV3-2	TRBJ2-6	20	.	.	TGTGCCAGCAGGCAACATACAGGGGCAGGAGGGGTGTCTGGGGCCAACGTCCTGACTTTC	CASRQHTGAGGVSGANVLTF
TRBV6-2/TRBV6-3	TRBJ2-4	14	.	.	TGTGCCAGCAGTCCGACACGACCTGAGAACATTCAGTACTTC	CASSPTRPENIQYF